This T cell receptor beta chain was recovered during a study of T cell changes during pregnancy in multiple sclerosis. Profiled with immunoSEQ multiplex PCR; TCRdb holds only in-frame clones, not every one. The sample contains around 36,000 clones, around 90% of which appear only once. The CDR3 has 17 residues. Trimming removed 0 bases at V and 4 bases at J, with 20 bases between. CDR1 and CDR2 (germline): SGHRS, YFSETQ. This receptor was taken from a female donor with multiple sclerosis, enrolled in a pregnancy study. The chain uses TRBV5-1 and TRBJ2-7; tentatively, D is TRBD1 (5 bases). Sample: peripheral blood, taken before pregnancy. CDR3 bases: TGCGCCAGCAGCTTGGCCAATTCGAAGCCTAAGGGGTACGAGCAGTACTTC. Translating gives CASSLANSKPKGYEQYF.